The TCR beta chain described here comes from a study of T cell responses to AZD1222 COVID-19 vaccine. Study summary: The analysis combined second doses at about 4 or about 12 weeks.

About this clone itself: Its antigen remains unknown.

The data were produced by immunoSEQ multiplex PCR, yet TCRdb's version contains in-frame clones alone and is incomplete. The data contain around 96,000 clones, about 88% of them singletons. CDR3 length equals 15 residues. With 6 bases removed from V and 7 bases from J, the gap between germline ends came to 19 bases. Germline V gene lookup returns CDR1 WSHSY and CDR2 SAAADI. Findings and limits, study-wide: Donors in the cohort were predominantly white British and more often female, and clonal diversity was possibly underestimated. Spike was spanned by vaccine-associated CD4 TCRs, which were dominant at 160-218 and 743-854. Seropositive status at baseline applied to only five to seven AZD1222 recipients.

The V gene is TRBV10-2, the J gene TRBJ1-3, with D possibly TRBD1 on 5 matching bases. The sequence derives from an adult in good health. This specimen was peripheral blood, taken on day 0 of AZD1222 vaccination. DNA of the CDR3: TGCGCCAGCAGGGAGGGACCGCAGCTCTGGAACACCATATATTTT. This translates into CASREGPQLWNTIYF.